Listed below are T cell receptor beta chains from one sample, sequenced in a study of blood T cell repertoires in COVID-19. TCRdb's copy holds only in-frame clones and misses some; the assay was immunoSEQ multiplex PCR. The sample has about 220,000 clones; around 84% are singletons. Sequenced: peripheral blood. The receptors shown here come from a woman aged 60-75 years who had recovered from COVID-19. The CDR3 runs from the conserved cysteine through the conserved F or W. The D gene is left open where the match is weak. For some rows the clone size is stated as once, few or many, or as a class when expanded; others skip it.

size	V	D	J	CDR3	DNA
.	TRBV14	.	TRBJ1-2	CASSQDTAAMSGYTF	TGTGCCAGCAGCCAAGATACAGCAGCCATGAGTGGCTACACCTTC
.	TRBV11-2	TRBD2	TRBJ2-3	CASSDRAGGTDTQYF	TGTGCCAGCAGTGATCGTGCGGGGGGCACAGATACGCAGTATTTT
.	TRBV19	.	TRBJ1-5	CASSRGPANSNQPQHF	TGTGCCAGTAGTAGGGGGCCTGCCAATAGCAATCAGCCCCAGCATTTT
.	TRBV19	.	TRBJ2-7	CASKAGSRSPYEQYF	TGTGCCAGTAAGGCAGGGTCCCGTAGCCCCTACGAGCAGTACTTC
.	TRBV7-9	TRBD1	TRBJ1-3	CASSLGQGNTIYF	TGTGCCAGCAGTCTGGGACAGGGAAACACCATATATTTT
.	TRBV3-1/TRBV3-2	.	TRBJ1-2	CASSQNRADYGYTF	TGTGCCAGCAGCCAAAACAGGGCTGACTATGGCTACACCTTC
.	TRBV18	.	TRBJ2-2	CASSPLNGGDTGELFF	TGTGCCAGCTCACCCCTGAATGGCGGGGACACCGGGGAGCTGTTTTTT
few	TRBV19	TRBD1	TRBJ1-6	CASSMGQGSPLHF	TGTGCCAGTAGTATGGGACAGGGCTCACCCCTCCACTTT
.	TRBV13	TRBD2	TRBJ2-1	CASSFVTTGTSLHEQFF	TGTGCCAGCAGCTTTGTCACGACCGGGACTAGTTTGCATGAGCAGTTCTTC
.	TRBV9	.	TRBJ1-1	CASSAADSLYNTEAFF	TGTGCCAGCAGCGCCGCGGACAGCCTCTACAACACTGAAGCTTTCTTT